These 21 T cell receptor beta chains share one sample of origin, sequenced in a study of blood T cell repertoires in COVID-19. TCRdb's copy holds only in-frame clones and misses some; the assay was immunoSEQ multiplex PCR. The sample consists of about 140,000 clones, about 85% of them appearing once. What was sequenced was peripheral blood. Every receptor here comes from a human donor with COVID-19, enrolled during active disease. The donor label of this sample is uncertain.

The V call is TRBV3-1 (or the pseudogene TRBV3-2), the J call TRBJ2-4; D might be TRBD2 (5 bases). CDR3 length: 10 residues. The ends were cut back, 8 bases at V and 6 bases at J, with 5 bases in the middle. CDR1 LGHDT and CDR2 YNNKEL come from the germline V gene (reference sequence). CDR3 in DNA: TGTGCCAGCGGAGGAAACATTCAGTACTTC. Encoded protein: CASGGNIQYF.

V gene TRBV9 combines with J gene TRBJ2-1, with D perhaps TRBD1 (5 bases). There are 14 residues in the CDR3. CDR1 and CDR2 from the germline V gene are SGDLS and YYNGEE. Trimming left V 0 bases short and J 10 bases short, with 14 bases between. The CDR3 DNA reads TGTGCCAGCAGCGTAGGCCAGGGTTTCTTAGAGCAGTTCTTC. Translation: CASSVGQGFLEQFF.

CDR3 nucleotides: TGCGCCAGCAGCTTGGCTCTAGGAACAGGGGATGAAAAACTGTTTTTT. It is translated as CASSLALGTGDEKLFF. The J gene is TRBJ1-4, the V gene TRBV5-1; 7 bases fit TRBD1. From germline, CDR1 is SGHRS and CDR2 YFSETQ. The V segment lost 0 bases and the J segment 6 bases; nucleotides outside the gene matches: 8. The CDR3 spans 16 residues.

The chain combines TRBV5-6 with TRBJ2-5; 10 positions match TRBD1. The V gene's germline CDR1 is SGHDT and CDR2 YYEEEE. V trimming: 5 bases; J trimming: 5 bases; junction bases outside the gene matches: 9. This CDR3 spans 15 amino acids. CDR3 amino acids: CASRVFDRGRETQYF. The CDR3 DNA reads TGTGCCAGCAGGGTATTCGACAGGGGGCGGGAGACCCAGTACTTC.

This chain connects TRBV7-9 to TRBJ1-1; 7 positions agree with TRBD1. Germline CDR1 and CDR2: SEHNR and FQNEAQ (reference sequence). V dropped 5 bases and J dropped 7; count of bases not matched to a gene: 7. This CDR3 contains 13 residues. The chain's CDR3 is CASSLGQSFEAFF. The CDR3 DNA reads TGTGCCAGCAGCCTGGGACAGAGCTTTGAAGCTTTCTTT.

This chain links TRBV6-5 with TRBJ2-7; tentatively, D is TRBD1 (6 bases). Looked up from germline, CDR1 is MNHEY and CDR2 is SVGAGI. The CDR3 is 12 residues long. Trimming removed 9 bases at V and 4 bases at J, with 13 bases between. The CDR3 spells CASTGWGYEQYF. As DNA, the CDR3 is TGTGCCAGTACAGGGTGGGGGTACGAGCAGTACTTC.

J is TRBJ1-3 and V is TRBV13; no clear D gene. The V and J ends lost 4 bases and 1 base respectively, with 8 bases between them. Germline V gene lookup returns CDR1 PRHDT and CDR2 FYEKMQ (reference sequence). The CDR3 length is 14 residues. CDR3 in DNA: TGTGCCAGCAGCTCCGGGTGGTCTGGAAACACCATATATTTT. This sequence encodes CASSSGWSGNTIYF. The variable domain in full, completed from reference TRBV13 and TRBJ1-3, reads AAGVIQSPRHLIKEKRETATLKCYPIPRHDTVYWYQQGPGQDPQFLISFYEKMQSDKGSIPDRFSAQQFSDYHSELNMSSLELGDSALYFCASSSGWSGNTIYFGEGSWLTVV.

The rearrangement uses TRBV5-1 and TRBJ2-7; D possibly corresponds to TRBD1 (6 bases). V lost 3 bases to trimming and J lost 7 bases, with 14 bases between them. Germline CDR1 and CDR2: SGHRS and YFSETQ. The CDR3 is 13 amino acids. CDR3: CASSSLQGEEQYF. CDR3 bases: TGCGCCAGCAGCTCCTTACAGGGTGAGGAGCAGTACTTC.

The chain links TRBV29-1 to TRBJ1-3; TRBD1 matches at 12 bases. Per the germline V gene, CDR1 is SQVTM and CDR2 is ANQGSEA. V dropped 4 bases and J dropped 3; count of bases not matched to a gene: 7. This CDR3 comprises 16 residues. The CDR3 region is CSVGDRGLQGGNTIYF. The CDR3, as DNA: TGCAGCGTTGGGGACAGGGGGCTTCAGGGTGGAAACACCATATATTTT.

The V call is TRBV9, the J call TRBJ1-4, with TRBD1 matching 9 bases. Germline V gene lookup returns CDR1 SGDLS and CDR2 YYNGEE. The CDR3 length is 15 residues. The trim removed 4 bases at V and 7 bases at J, leaving 8 bases unmatched. The CDR3 spells CASSTPGQGFEKLFF. DNA of the CDR3: TGTGCCAGCAGCACCCCGGGACAGGGCTTTGAAAAACTGTTTTTT.

The chain combines TRBV4-2 with TRBJ1-1; D perhaps matches TRBD1 (5 bases). V dropped 0 bases and J dropped 1 base, with 6 bases sitting between them. The CDR3 is made up of 14 amino acids. CDR1 LGHNA and CDR2 YNFKEQ come from the germline V gene. The CDR3 sequence: CASSQDTGNTEAFF. CDR3 nucleotides: TGTGCCAGCAGCCAAGATACAGGGAACACTGAAGCTTTCTTT.

This chain links TRBV10-3 with TRBJ1-5, with D perhaps TRBD1 (5 bases). The germline CDR1 and CDR2 sequences are ENHRY and SYGVKD. V was shortened by 11 bases and J by 6 bases, with 20 bases between the two germline ends. The CDR3 runs 14 residues. The CDR3 region has the DNA TGTGCCGCCAACACCGGGGGGGAGGCTCAGCCCCAGCATTTT. This gives the protein CAANTGGEAQPQHF.

V gene TRBV7-3 combines with J gene TRBJ2-1; D might be TRBD2 (5 bases). Deletions cut 5 bases from V and 0 bases from J, with 14 bases between. Germline assignment: CDR1 SGHTA and CDR2 FQGTGA. The CDR3 extends over 16 amino acids. The CDR3 coding sequence is TGTGCCAGCAGCGAACATCCGGGGAGCTCCTACAATGAGCAGTTCTTC. This sequence encodes CASSEHPGSSYNEQFF.

The chain is built from TRBV2 and TRBJ1-4, with TRBD1 as a possible D gene (6 bases). The germline V gene has CDR1 SNHLY and CDR2 FYNNEI. The CDR3 covers 14 residues. V was trimmed by 6 bases and J by 8 bases, leaving 16 bases between them. The chain's CDR3 is CASRKGGGTEKLFF. CDR3 in DNA: TGTGCCAGCAGAAAGGGGGGGGGAACGGAAAAACTGTTTTTT.

The chain recombines TRBV19 with TRBJ2-1; maybe TRBD1 (6 bases). The CDR3 runs 14 residues. Germline CDR1 LNHDA, CDR2 SQIVND (reference sequence). Trimming left V 3 bases short and J 6 bases short, with 12 bases between. The CDR3 is CASSIRDKVNEQFF. The CDR3 DNA is TGTGCCAGTAGTATCCGGGACAAGGTCAATGAGCAGTTCTTC.

The chain has TRBV9 and TRBJ2-1, with 8 bases matching TRBD2. The CDR3 runs to 14 residues. The V segment lost 4 bases and the J segment 8 bases; nucleotides outside the gene matches: 8. The germline gives CDR1 SGDLS, CDR2 YYNGEE. CDR3 in DNA: TGTGCCAGCAGCAAAGGACTAGCCTTGGATGAGCAGTTCTTC. Translating it yields CASSKGLALDEQFF.

The CDR3 loop reads CASSLVSGGLPAETQYF. CDR3 bases: TGTGCCAGCAGCTTAGTTAGCGGGGGCCTTCCAGCGGAGACCCAGTACTTC. The rearrangement uses TRBV13 and TRBJ2-5; 9 positions match TRBD2. The CDR3 spans 17 residues. Looked up from germline, CDR1 is PRHDT and CDR2 is FYEKMQ (reference sequence). Trimming at V came to 1 base and at J to 5 bases, leaving 11 bases not matched to a gene.

The CDR3, as DNA: TGTGCCTGGAGTGTCGGTGGGCCGAACACTGAAGCTTTCTTT. The encoded protein is CAWSVGGPNTEAFF. This rearrangement joins TRBV30 to TRBJ1-1, with unresolved D. The V end was cut by 0 bases, the J end by 1 base, with 9 bases between. Germline CDR1 GTSNPN, CDR2 SVGIG (reference sequence). This CDR3 comprises 14 residues. Variable domain in full (rest from reference TRBV30 and TRBJ1-1): SQTIHQWPATLVQPVGSPLSLECTVEGTSNPNLYWYRQAAGRGLQLLFYSVGIGQISSEVPQNLSASRPQDRQFILSSKKLLLSDSGFYLCAWSVGGPNTEAFFGQGTRLTVV.

The rearrangement uses TRBV19 and TRBJ1-5; 9 nucleotides match TRBD1. After removal of 9 bases from V and 7 bases from J, the junction contained 13 bases not matched to a gene. CDR3 size: 15 residues. Germline-derived CDR1 and CDR2 are LNHDA and SQIVND (reference sequence). CDR3 DNA: TGTGCCAGCGATGTCACAGGGGGCGGTATCCAGCCCCAGCATTTT. Its protein product is CASDVTGGGIQPQHF.

This sequence joins TRBV18 and TRBJ1-3, with D unresolved. V was shortened by 0 bases and J by 1 base, with 19 bases between the two germline ends. Germline values: CDR1 KGHSH, CDR2 LQKENI. There are 19 residues in the CDR3. CDR3 region: CASSPPSVRVARSGNTIYF. DNA for the CDR3: TGTGCCAGCTCACCACCGTCCGTTCGGGTTGCGAGGTCTGGAAACACCATATATTTT. Together with reference TRBV18 and TRBJ1-3, the CDR3 gives the full variable domain: NAGVMQNPRHLVRRRGQEARLRCSPMKGHSHVYWYRQLPEEGLKFMVYLQKENIIDESGMPKERFSAEFPKEGPSILRIQQVVRGDSAAYFCASSPPSVRVARSGNTIYFGEGSWLTVV.

V and J are TRBV5-1 and TRBJ2-1; 7 positions match TRBD1. Germline CDR1 is SGHRS and CDR2 is YFSETQ. V lost 0 bases and J lost 5; bases outside the gene matches: 2. This CDR3 has 14 amino acids. The CDR3 loop reads CASSLGDRHNEQFF. CDR3 coding DNA: TGCGCCAGCAGCTTGGGGGACAGACACAATGAGCAGTTCTTC.